The 21 T cell receptor beta chains listed next were all sequenced from one sample in a study of T cells in Graves' hyperthyroidism and ophthalmopathy (dated by TCRdb to 2018 to 2020). Preparation of the library involved multiplex PCR. The listed sequencing device is Illumina HiSeq 2000. TCR beta CDR3 regions were amplified from RNA transcripts. The first round of RT-PCR for the TCR CDR3 was performed with the HTBI primer set and the Qiagen OneStep RT-PCR kit. TCRdb reprocessed the public reads (quality trimming at Q25 with fastp, clone calling with MiXCR) and kept in-frame beta chains. Every entry covers one CDR3 protein and lists the most common genes and DNA from its rows. For this sample the table gives 360,000 or so distinct CDR3 sequences, of which 15% to 20% were detected only once. Around 15% of the sample is held by the ten biggest clonotypes. The sample was blood. Receptor source: a woman in her thirties or forties with Graves' ophthalmopathy.

Ten or more counts support this clonotype. The V gene is TRBV6-1, the J gene TRBJ2-7; possibly TRBD1 for D (5 bases). The V gene's germline CDR1 is MNHNS and CDR2 SASEGT. Trimming took 8 bases from V and 2 from J, leaving 13 bases between them. CDR3 length: 13 amino acids. The CDR3 sequence is CASRLTGAYEQYF. The DNA of the CDR3 is TGTGCCAGCCGACTTACAGGAGCCTACGAGCAGTACTTC.

This clonotype was seen repeatedly, ten times or more. The chain joins TRBV20-1 to TRBJ2-2, with no clear D. Germline assignment: CDR1 DFQATT and CDR2 SNEGSKA (reference sequence). This CDR3 is 16 amino acids long. Between the trimmed V and J ends, which lost 0 bases and 5 bases, there was a span of 16 bases. The CDR3 DNA reads as TGCAGTGCTAGAGACCCGGGTAGGGCCCTGACCGGGGAGCTGTTTTTT. The encoded protein is CSARDPGRALTGELFF.

This clonotype has at least ten counts. The rearrangement joins TRBV7-2 to TRBJ2-5; no definite D call. This CDR3 has 15 amino acids. The germline V and J ends were trimmed by 1 base and 5 bases, with 14 bases remaining between them. Germline V gives CDR1 SGHTA, CDR2 FQGNSA. The CDR3 nucleotides are TGTGCCAGCAGCTTAGGTACCATCCCACGGGAGACCCAGTACTTC. Its protein product is CASSLGTIPRETQYF.

This clonotype has at least ten counts. The chain combines TRBV5-1 with TRBJ2-7; D perhaps matches TRBD2 (5 bases). Germline V gene sequence: CDR1 SGHRS, CDR2 YFSETQ. The CDR3 sequence is 14 residues long. V lost 0 bases, J lost 2 bases, and 9 bases lay in between. CDR3 loop: CASSLAGSTYEQYF. The CDR3 nucleotides are TGCGCCAGCAGCTTGGCGGGGAGCACCTACGAGCAGTACTTC.

This clonotype was picked up a small number of times. The V gene is TRBV20-1, the J gene TRBJ1-1, with D hard to call. V lost 6 bases and J lost 4, with 9 bases in between. The CDR3 runs to 11 residues. Germline V gene sequence: CDR1 DFQATT, CDR2 SNEGSKA (reference sequence). As DNA, the CDR3 is TGCAGTGCAGCCGACGGCACTGAAGCTTTCTTT. Translating gives CSAADGTEAFF.

This clonotype showed up just once. The chain is built from TRBV20-1 and TRBJ1-2; D is undetermined. V dropped 0 bases and J dropped 0 bases, with 8 bases sitting between them. This CDR3 has 14 residues. CDR1 is DFQATT and CDR2 is SNEGSKA in the germline V gene (reference sequence). CDR3 nucleotides: TGCAGTGCTAGAGACGCCGGGACTAACTATGGCTACACCTTC. Its translation: CSARDAGTNYGYTF.

This clonotype was counted many times. The chain couples TRBV14 to TRBJ2-3, with 8 bases lining up with TRBD1. Germline V gene data show CDR1 as SGHDN and CDR2 as FVKESK. This CDR3 has 15 amino acids. The junction had 10 bases not matched to a gene; V was cut back by 6 bases and J by 5 bases. The CDR3 bases are TGTGCCAGCAGTCCCCGGACAGGGAAGGGAGATACGCAGTATTTT. Its protein is CASSPRTGKGDTQYF. Complete variable domain (other parts from reference TRBV14 and TRBJ2-3): EAGVTQFPSHSVIEKGQTVTLRCDPISGHDNLYWYRRVMGKEIKFLLHFVKESKQDESGMPNNRFLAERTGGTYSTLKVQPAELEDSGVYFCASSPRTGKGDTQYFGPGTRLTVL.

This clonotype was counted ten times or more. The chain has TRBV5-4 and TRBJ2-7, with unresolved D. The CDR3 loop spans 12 amino acids. The germline gives CDR1 SGHNT, CDR2 YYREEE (reference sequence). V lost 4 bases and J lost 7, with 12 bases in between. CDR3 sequence (DNA): TGTGCCAGCAGCGCGGAGAAGCGTGAGCAGTACTTC. This encodes CASSAEKREQYF.

This clonotype occurred many times. The genes are TRBV29-1 and TRBJ1-1; D unclear. There are 13 residues in the CDR3. Germline loops: CDR1 SQVTM, CDR2 ANQGSEA. Trimming left V 6 bases short and J 2 bases short, with 13 bases between. This CDR3 is CSVGGGLNTEAFF. As DNA, the CDR3 is TGCAGCGTAGGAGGTGGACTTAACACTGAAGCTTTCTTT.

This clonotype was recorded many times. This chain uses TRBV2 with TRBJ1-1; D is unclear. The CDR3 is made up of 16 amino acids. Germline-derived CDR1 and CDR2 are SNHLY and FYNNEI. V lost 3 bases to trimming and J lost 0 bases, with 14 bases between them. The CDR3: CASSDYRANMNTEAFF. As DNA, the CDR3 is TGTGCCAGCAGTGATTATCGGGCCAACATGAACACTGAAGCTTTCTTT.

This clonotype was counted ten times or more. The rearrangement uses TRBV27 and TRBJ2-7, with unresolved D. This CDR3 is 13 amino acids long. V was clipped by 6 bases and J by 3 bases, with 12 bases between them. Germline lookup yields CDR1 MNHEY and CDR2 SMNVEV (reference sequence). CDR3 in DNA: TGTGCCAGCAGCCCCGCTGGGCACTACGAGCAGTACTTC. Amino acids: CASSPAGHYEQYF.

This clonotype was found many times. The chain recombines TRBV6-1 with TRBJ1-1; 8 nucleotides align to TRBD1. The CDR3 has 15 amino acids. CDR1 is MNHNS, CDR2 SASEGT, per germline. With 5 bases clipped from V and 1 base from J, the junction kept 6 bases outside the gene matches. DNA of the CDR3: TGTGCCAGCAGTCCCGGGGACAGGAGGAACACTGAAGCTTTCTTT. Residues: CASSPGDRRNTEAFF.

This clonotype was counted at least ten times. The chain joins TRBV28 to TRBJ2-4, with 9 bases matching TRBD1. The CDR3 is 16 amino acids. Germline CDR1 and CDR2: MDHEN and SYDVKM. J lost 3 bases, V lost 6 bases, and 9 bases had no gene match. The CDR3 DNA reads as TGTGCCAGCAGCCCACAGGGGGCCGTCGTCAAAAACATTCAGTACTTC. This encodes CASSPQGAVVKNIQYF. Full variable domain (outside the CDR3, taken from reference TRBV28 and TRBJ2-4): DVKVTQSSRYLVKRTGEKVFLECVQDMDHENMFWYRQDPGLGLRLIYFSYDVKMKEKGDIPEGYSVSREKKERFSLILESASTNQTSMYLCASSPQGAVVKNIQYFGAGTRLSVL.

This clonotype was counted at least ten times. The chain has TRBV29-1 and TRBJ1-1; 9 nucleotides align to TRBD1. The CDR3 length is 13 residues. Germline CDR1 reads SQVTM; CDR2 reads ANQGSEA. Trimming cost V 7 bases and J 4 bases; bases outside gene matches: 7. The CDR3 DNA reads TGCAGCGCAAGACAGGGGGAAGGCACTGAAGCTTTCTTT. It codes for CSARQGEGTEAFF. Full variable domain (outside the CDR3, taken from reference TRBV29-1 and TRBJ1-1): SAVISQKPSRDICQRGTSLTIQCQVDSQVTMMFWYRQQPGQSLTLIATANQGSEATYESGFVIDKFPISRPNLTFSTLTVSNMSPEDSSIYLCSARQGEGTEAFFGQGTRLTVV.

This clonotype was counted between two and nine times. CDR3 in DNA: TGTGCCAGTAGGCTGGGCATGGGAGAGCAGTACTTC. Protein product: CASRLGMGEQYF. The V and J genes are TRBV19 and TRBJ2-7; D call uncertain. CDR1 is LNHDA, CDR2 SQIVND, per germline (reference sequence). The CDR3 is 12 residues long. Trimming took off 6 bases at V and 7 bases at J, with 13 bases between the two ends. Variable domain in full (rest from reference TRBV19 and TRBJ2-7): DGGITQSPKYLFRKEGQNVTLSCEQNLNHDAMYWYRQDPGQGLRLIYYSQIVNDFQKGDIAEGYSVSREKKESFPLTVTSAQKNPTAFYLCASRLGMGEQYFGPGTRLTVT.

This clonotype was recorded at least ten times. V and J are TRBV2 and TRBJ2-2; D might be TRBD2 (6 bases). The V end was cut by 6 bases, the J end by 2 bases, with 10 bases between. This CDR3 contains 14 residues. From germline, CDR1 is SNHLY and CDR2 FYNNEI. The CDR3: CASRGSGNTGELFF. The CDR3, as DNA: TGTGCCAGCAGGGGTAGCGGAAACACCGGGGAGCTGTTTTTT.

The rearrangement links TRBV6-1 to TRBJ1-1; D is unresolved. The CDR3 length is 15 residues. From germline, CDR1 is MNHNS and CDR2 SASEGT. Trimming left V 5 bases short and J 0 bases short, with 13 bases between. The CDR3 region is CASSPIQGMNTEAFF. CDR3 nucleotide sequence: TGTGCCAGCAGTCCCATCCAAGGGATGAACACTGAAGCTTTCTTT.

This clonotype showed up many times. J is TRBJ1-2 and V is TRBV7-8; D is ambiguous. This CDR3 region has 14 residues. V lost 0 bases to trimming and J lost 5 bases, with 10 bases between them. Germline V gene lookup returns CDR1 SGHVS and CDR2 FQNEAQ. In DNA, the CDR3 is TGTGCCAGCAGCTTAGCGAATCCGGTATATGGCTACACCTTC. This gives the protein CASSLANPVYGYTF.

This clonotype was found a few times. The chain links TRBV28 to TRBJ2-5, with TRBD2 matching 10 bases. Germline trimming cut 11 bases from V and 6 bases from J; bases unmatched to any gene: 15. In germline, CDR1 is MDHEN, CDR2 SYDVKM. This CDR3 has 15 amino acids. The CDR3 sequence: CAGRRAGGPRKTQYF. The CDR3 nucleotides are TGTGCCGGAAGGCGAGCGGGAGGGCCTCGAAAGACCCAGTACTTC.

The CDR3: CASSLATGVLYGYTF. The CDR3 nucleotides are TGCGCCAGCAGCCTAGCGACTGGGGTTCTCTATGGCTACACCTTC. The chain employs TRBV4-3 and TRBJ1-2; no definite D call. Germline loops: CDR1 LGHNA, CDR2 YSLEER. The CDR3 is 15 amino acids. The V end was cut by 4 bases, the J end by 4 bases, with 16 bases between.

There are many counts of this clonotype. The chain links TRBV20-1 to TRBJ1-2, with TRBD1 matching 8 bases. V was clipped by 3 bases and J by 8 bases; unmatched bases: 5. This CDR3 contains 12 residues. In germline, CDR1 is DFQATT, CDR2 SNEGSKA (reference sequence). This CDR3 reads CSARQGAKGYTF. CDR3 coding DNA: TGCAGTGCTAGGCAGGGGGCAAAGGGCTACACCTTC.